A selection of T cell receptor beta chains follows, all from one sample in a study of Graves' ophthalmopathy and Graves' hyperthyroidism. In TCRdb, the multiplex PCR reads were re-called with MiXCR into one record per CDR3 protein. The sample holds 340,000 or so distinct CDR3 sequences, roughly 17% seen once. Sequencing was carried out using peripheral blood. The source of these receptors is an adult man with Graves' ophthalmopathy. The CDR3 runs from the conserved cysteine through the conserved F or W. The order of the fields is D gene, clone size, V gene, J gene, CDR3 protein, CDR3 DNA. A D gene is named only where the DNA matches it firmly. Where a row states a size, it is once, few, many or the class of an expanded clone; other rows omit it.

>NA|few|TRBV10-3|TRBJ2-5
CAISESLDPQETQYF
TGTGCCATCAGTGAGTCTCTAGATCCCCAAGAGACCCAGTACTTC
>TRBD1|few|TRBV29-1|TRBJ1-1
CSGGQGVEAFF
TGCAGCGGGGGACAGGGGGTTGAAGCTTTCTTT
>NA|many|TRBV19|TRBJ1-1
CASSIGVAGVTEAFF
TGTGCCAGTAGTATCGGGGTTGCAGGGGTCACTGAAGCTTTCTTT
>TRBD1|many|TRBV6-5|TRBJ2-7
CASSPRSGDRGLYEQYF
TGTGCCAGCAGTCCGAGGTCGGGGGACAGGGGACTCTACGAGCAGTACTTC
>TRBD1|many|TRBV4-1|TRBJ1-5
CASSQGDRDNQPQHF
TGCGCCAGCAGCCAAGGGGACAGGGACAATCAGCCCCAGCATTTT
>TRBD1|many|TRBV13|TRBJ2-5
CASSATRQGQETQYF
TGTGCCAGCAGCGCCACCCGACAGGGTCAAGAGACCCAGTACTTC
>NA|many|TRBV20-1|TRBJ1-2
CSARVGLF
TGCAGTGCTAGAGTGGGACTTTTC
>NA|many|TRBV7-3|TRBJ2-2
CASSLSSTGRTGELFF
TGTGCCAGCAGCTTAAGTAGTACGGGGAGAACCGGGGAGCTGTTTTTT
>NA|many|TRBV2|TRBJ2-5
CASKSQGRVETQYF
TGTGCCAGCAAATCACAGGGGAGGGTGGAGACCCAGTACTTC
>NA|many|TRBV6-2/TRBV6-3|TRBJ2-5
CASSYLRTKQETQYF
TGTGCCAGCAGTTACTTACGGACAAAACAAGAGACCCAGTACTTC
>NA|NA|TRBV11-2|TRBJ2-5
CASSFGIRETQYF
TGTGCCAGCAGCTTTGGCATTCGGGAGACCCAGTACTTC
>NA|many|TRBV12-3/TRBV12-4|TRBJ1-5
CASSFRVDQPQHF
TGTGCCAGCAGTTTTCGCGTTGATCAGCCCCAGCATTTT
>NA|many|TRBV7-2|TRBJ2-5
CASSLTTVGPQETQYF
TGTGCCAGCAGCTTGACGACAGTTGGGCCCCAAGAGACCCAGTACTTC
>NA|many|TRBV5-1|TRBJ2-7
CASSLKQGTDLSYEQYF
TGCGCCAGCAGCTTGAAACAGGGAACAGACCTCTCCTACGAGCAGTACTTC
>TRBD2|many|TRBV29-1|TRBJ2-7
CSVAGTSGSDFYEQYF
TGCAGCGTTGCCGGGACTAGCGGGAGTGATTTCTACGAGCAGTACTTC
>NA|NA|TRBV28|TRBJ1-2
CASAPAGRGYGYTF
TGTGCCAGCGCACCGGCGGGGCGGGGCTATGGCTACACCTTC
>TRBD2|many|TRBV9|TRBJ2-7
CASSVGGLADSYEQYF
TGTGCCAGCAGCGTAGGGGGACTAGCGGATTCCTACGAGCAGTACTTC
>TRBD1|many|TRBV28|TRBJ1-6
CASSPGQANSPLHF
TGTGCCAGCAGTCCGGGACAGGCTAATTCACCCCTCCACTTT
>NA|NA|TRBV6-2/TRBV6-3|TRBJ2-2
CASTLGGAGELFF
TGTGCCAGCACCCTCGGTGGCGCCGGGGAGCTGTTTTTT
>TRBD2|many|TRBV27|TRBJ2-7
CASSFLAGGNEQYF
TGTGCCAGCAGTTTCCTAGCGGGAGGGAACGAGCAGTACTTC
>TRBD2|few|TRBV5-1|TRBJ2-5
CASSLVGAGEYQETQYF
TGCGCCAGCAGCTTGGTTGGTGCGGGAGAGTACCAAGAGACCCAGTACTTC
>NA|many|TRBV20-1|TRBJ1-1
CSARDWGGRWNTEAFF
TGCAGTGCTAGAGATTGGGGGGGCCGTTGGAACACTGAAGCTTTCTTT
>NA|many|TRBV6-2/TRBV6-3|TRBJ2-7
CASSRTESYEQYF
TGTGCCAGCAGTCGGACTGAGTCTTACGAGCAGTACTTC
>NA|NA|TRBV2|TRBJ1-1
CASTLLGAGTEACF
TGTGCCAGCACCTTGCTGGGGGCAGGCACTGAAGCTTGCTTT
>TRBD1|many|TRBV12-3/TRBV12-4|TRBJ1-2
CASSYRDRPNYGYTF
TGTGCCAGCAGTTACCGGGACAGACCCAACTATGGCTACACCTTC
>TRBD1|many|TRBV6-1|TRBJ2-7
CASSAGTGYGYEQYF
TGTGCCAGCAGTGCTGGGACAGGTTACGGGTACGAGCAGTACTTC
>NA|NA|TRBV12-3/TRBV12-4|TRBJ1-2
CASSAGAGYGYSF
TGTGCCAGCAGTGCAGGGGCCGGCTATGGCTACTCCTTC
>TRBD1|NA|TRBV30|TRBJ2-7
CAWEGDRGYEQYF
TGTGCCTGGGAGGGGGACAGGGGCTACGAGCAGTACTTC
>NA|many|TRBV7-2|TRBJ2-7
CASTLPSGSYEQYF
TGTGCCAGCACCCTCCCCTCAGGGTCCTACGAGCAGTACTTC
>NA|NA|TRBV4-3|TRBJ1-2
CASSQKTSVRGSGYGYTF
TGCGCCAGCAGCCAAAAAACCTCCGTTAGGGGGTCGGGGTATGGCTACACCTTC
>NA|many|TRBV6-5|TRBJ2-5
CASSYGQLQETQYF
TGTGCCAGCAGTTACGGACAGCTCCAAGAGACCCAGTACTTC
>NA|many|TRBV12-3/TRBV12-4|TRBJ2-5
CASSFSGGWVTQYF
TGTGCCAGCAGTTTTTCGGGGGGCTGGGTGACCCAGTACTTC